This passage covers 25 T cell receptor beta chains from one sample sequenced in a study of T-cell reconstitution after alpha-beta-depleted transplantation in children. Using unique molecular identifiers, the investigators prepared the TCRbeta library. TCRdb independently ran MiXCR on the PCR reads; one entry per CDR3 protein. This sample has about a million distinct CDR3 sequences, with about 26% found just once. The material was PBMCs, mostly from graft donor cells, obtained 360 days after TCRalphabeta/CD19-depleted stem cell transplant. The receptors derive from a boy less than two years old who had a stem cell transplant for SCID, so the T cells may come from the graft donor.

This clonotype showed up just a few times. CDR3 in amino acids: CASSLPKETQYF. CDR3 coding DNA: TGCGCCAGCAGCCTACCCAAGGAGACCCAGTACTTC. The rearrangement uses TRBV5-1 and TRBJ2-5, with D uncertain. Trimming removed 4 bases at V and 5 bases at J, with 9 bases between. The germline V gene encodes CDR1 SGHRS and CDR2 YFSETQ. CDR3 length equals 12 residues. The full variable domain, completed using reference TRBV5-1 and TRBJ2-5, is KAGVTQTPRYLIKTRGQQVTLSCSPISGHRSVSWYQQTPGQGLQFLFEYFSETQRNKGNFPGRFSGRQFSNSRSEMNVSTLELGDSALYLCASSLPKETQYFGPGTRLLVL.

The chain links TRBV12-3 or TRBV12-4 to TRBJ1-5, with D possibly TRBD1 on 6 matching bases. Trimming pared 8 bases from V and 7 bases from J, leaving 21 bases between. The CDR3 has 15 amino acids. CDR3 in DNA: TGTGCCAGCGCTTCGGGAGGGGGGCGCCGGCAGCCCCAGCATTTT. It translates to CASASGGGRRQPQHF.

Only a few counts were recorded for this clonotype. The chain is built from TRBV20-1 and TRBJ2-3, with 8 bases aligning to TRBD2. V dropped 0 bases and J dropped 3; count of bases not matched to a gene: 11. Germline lookup yields CDR1 DFQATT and CDR2 SNEGSKA (reference sequence). The length of the CDR3 is 17 residues. The CDR3 sequence is CSARDSGGWIATDTQYF. CDR3 sequence (DNA): TGCAGTGCTAGAGACAGCGGGGGTTGGATTGCGACAGATACGCAGTATTTT.

This clonotype showed up just a few times. This chain uses TRBV12-3 or TRBV12-4 with TRBJ2-5, with D perhaps TRBD2 (5 bases). Trimming stripped 5 bases from V and 0 bases from J, with 16 bases between. This CDR3 region has 16 residues. The CDR3 reads CASSHPQRGYQETQYF. The CDR3 DNA reads as TGTGCCAGCAGTCACCCCCAGAGAGGGTACCAAGAGACCCAGTACTTC.

This chain joins TRBV28 and TRBJ2-7, with TRBD1 identical over 7 bases. The V gene's germline CDR1 is MDHEN and CDR2 SYDVKM. This CDR3 spans 17 amino acids. V was pared by 4 bases and J by 3 bases, with 15 bases of the junction left unmatched. The CDR3 loop is CASSSAGSGTALYEQYF. Here the CDR3 DNA reads TGTGCCAGCAGTTCCGCCGGGTCGGGGACAGCCCTCTACGAGCAGTACTTC.

This chain joins TRBV4-1 and TRBJ2-7; weak D call: TRBD1 (6 bases). Trimming took off 0 bases at V and 6 bases at J, with 15 bases between the two ends. This CDR3 region has 15 residues. CDR1 is MGHRA, CDR2 YSYEKL, per germline. The CDR3 nucleotides are TGCGCCAGCAGCCAAGATCCCTCGGACAGTATCGAGCAGTACTTC. This encodes CASSQDPSDSIEQYF.

This chain's CDR3 is CAWSEGTGERADTEAFF. CDR3 in DNA: TGTGCCTGGAGTGAGGGAACAGGGGAAAGGGCCGACACTGAAGCTTTCTTT. The rearrangement links TRBV30 to TRBJ1-1, with TRBD1 identical over 7 bases. Germline V CDR1 and CDR2: GTSNPN, SVGIG (reference sequence). J lost 3 bases, V lost 1 base, and 14 bases had no gene match. The length of the CDR3 is 17 residues. The whole variable domain, remainder taken from reference TRBV30 and TRBJ1-1, is SQTIHQWPATLVQPVGSPLSLECTVEGTSNPNLYWYRQAAGRGLQLLFYSVGIGQISSEVPQNLSASRPQDRQFILSSKKLLLSDSGFYLCAWSEGTGERADTEAFFGQGTRLTVV.

The rearrangement links TRBV15 to TRBJ2-1; 10 positions match TRBD2. The CDR3 runs to 15 residues. V lost 3 bases, J lost 9 bases, and 8 bases stayed unmatched. Per the germline V gene, CDR1 is LNHNV and CDR2 is YYDKDF (reference sequence). The CDR3 loop is CATSRTSGLGGEQFF. CDR3 DNA: TGTGCCACCAGCAGGACTAGCGGGCTCGGGGGTGAGCAGTTCTTC.

This clonotype was counted between two and nine times. J is TRBJ2-7 and V is TRBV20-1; D unresolved. Germline loops: CDR1 DFQATT, CDR2 SNEGSKA (reference sequence). V shed 6 bases and J shed 6 bases, with 24 bases lying between them. CDR3 size: 15 residues. The CDR3 is CSANSGLSYLGEQYF. CDR3 DNA sequence: TGCAGTGCGAACTCCGGGCTGTCCTACCTCGGCGAGCAGTACTTC.

This clonotype has only a few counts. The gene calls are TRBV11-1 and TRBJ2-7, with 15 nucleotides matching TRBD2. Trimming removed 4 bases from V and 0 bases from J; junction bases left unmatched: 13. This CDR3 contains 20 residues. CDR1 SGHAT and CDR2 FQDESV come from the germline V gene (reference sequence). The CDR3 loop is CASSSRKGLAGGEPSYEQYF. In DNA, the CDR3 is TGTGCCAGCAGCTCGAGAAAAGGACTAGCGGGGGGGGAACCCTCCTACGAGCAGTACTTC. The whole variable domain, remainder taken from reference TRBV11-1 and TRBJ2-7, is EAEVAQSPRYKITEKSQAVAFWCDPISGHATLYWYRQILGQGPELLVQFQDESVVDDSQLPKDRFSAERLKGVDSTLKIQPAELGDSAMYLCASSSRKGLAGGEPSYEQYFGPGTRLTVT.

This clonotype has only a few counts. V and J are TRBV20-1 and TRBJ2-3, with a tentative D call TRBD1 (5 bases). Trimming shortened V by 0 bases and J by 0 bases, and 10 bases separated the two germline ends. The CDR3 consists of 15 residues. Germline V gene sequence: CDR1 DFQATT, CDR2 SNEGSKA (reference sequence). The CDR3 sequence is CSARDGATSTDTQYF. CDR3 DNA: TGCAGTGCTAGAGATGGGGCCACTAGCACAGATACGCAGTATTTT.

The J gene is TRBJ1-5, the V gene TRBV4-1; tentative D call: TRBD1 (5 bases). Deletions cut 0 bases from V and 7 bases from J, with 13 bases between. Germline loops: CDR1 MGHRA, CDR2 YSYEKL. The CDR3 covers 15 residues. The CDR3 spells CASSQDQGDFQPQHF. The CDR3 DNA is TGCGCCAGCAGCCAAGACCAGGGAGATTTCCAGCCCCAGCATTTT.

CDR3 DNA sequence: TGTGCCAGCAGCCAAGGGATGACAGGCTCCTACGAGCAGTACTTC. It specifies CASSQGMTGSYEQYF. The chain is built from TRBV3-1 and TRBJ2-7; D might be TRBD1 (6 bases). CDR1 and CDR2 (germline): LGHDT, YNNKEL (reference sequence). The V end lost 1 base, the J end lost 0 bases, and 10 bases lay between the germline ends. This CDR3 is built from 15 residues.

There are a few counts of this clonotype. The V and J genes are TRBV25-1 and TRBJ2-1, with TRBD1 as a possible D gene (6 bases). CDR1 and CDR2 from the germline V gene are MGHDK and SYGVNS. With 6 bases removed from V and 10 bases from J, the gap between germline ends came to 22 bases. The CDR3 is 15 residues long. Here the CDR3 reads CASSADGGAVREQFF. For the CDR3, the DNA is TGTGCCAGCAGCGCCGATGGGGGCGCCGTCAGGGAGCAGTTCTTC.

The V call is TRBV5-1, the J call TRBJ1-4; 10 bases match TRBD1. Losses at the gene ends were 4 bases for V and 5 bases for J; bases not matched to a gene: 5. Germline CDR1 is SGHRS and CDR2 is YFSETQ. CDR3 size: 15 residues. The CDR3 DNA reads as TGCGCCAGCAGCCGGGACAGGGGCTTGAATGAAAAACTGTTTTTT. Protein product: CASSRDRGLNEKLFF.

This clonotype was counted a few times. V is TRBV5-8 and J is TRBJ2-1; 8 bases line up with TRBD2. Losses at the gene ends were 4 bases for V and 3 bases for J; bases not matched to a gene: 6. The CDR3 is made up of 15 amino acids. From germline, CDR1 is SGHTS and CDR2 YDEGEE. CDR3 residues: CASSEDSGDYNEQFF. The CDR3 DNA reads as TGTGCCAGCAGCGAAGATAGCGGGGACTACAATGAGCAGTTCTTC.

This clonotype was observed a few times. For the CDR3, the DNA is TGTGCCAGCCTTAGCGGGGGGCAGGTAGTTGCGGAGCTGTTTTTT. It yields the protein CASLSGGQVVAELFF. The chain uses TRBV28 and TRBJ2-2; 10 bases are a match to TRBD2. The ends lost 8 bases at V and 10 bases at J; junction bases unmatched: 13. The CDR3 is made up of 15 amino acids. Germline loops: CDR1 MDHEN, CDR2 SYDVKM.

The V and J genes are TRBV6-1 and TRBJ1-5; 7 bases match TRBD1. V shed 6 bases, J shed 10 bases, and the junction held 9 bases outside the gene matches. The CDR3 is made up of 13 amino acids. Germline V lookup: CDR1 MNHNS, CDR2 SASEGT. The DNA for the CDR3 is TGTGCCAGCAGCCTGGGCAGGGGGAAACCCCAGCATTTT. It translates to CASSLGRGKPQHF.

The chain carries TRBV20-1 and TRBJ2-1; 10 nucleotides align to TRBD1. CDR3 length: 15 amino acids. Germline trimming cut 0 bases from V and 3 bases from J; bases unmatched to any gene: 2. Germline V CDR1 and CDR2: DFQATT, SNEGSKA (reference sequence). The CDR3 bases are TGCAGTGCTAGAGATCGGACAGGGGGCTACAATGAGCAGTTCTTC. Translation gives CSARDRTGGYNEQFF.

The genes are TRBV27 and TRBJ2-7; tentative D call: TRBD1 (8 bases). The CDR3 covers 16 residues. Germline CDR1 is MNHEY and CDR2 is SMNVEV (reference sequence). Trimming left V 0 bases short and J 5 bases short, with 17 bases between. CDR3 DNA sequence: TGTGCCAGCAGTTTATCGCCGCGGACAGGGAGGGACGAGCAGTACTTC. It translates to CASSLSPRTGRDEQYF.

V gene TRBV18 combines with J gene TRBJ1-3; D may be TRBD1 (5 bases). This CDR3 has 15 residues. The germline gives CDR1 KGHSH, CDR2 LQKENI. The germline V and J ends were trimmed by 3 bases and 3 bases, with 12 bases remaining between them. The CDR3 reads CASSPGQRGGNTIYF. The CDR3, as DNA: TGTGCCAGCTCACCGGGCCAGAGGGGTGGAAACACCATATATTTT.

This clonotype has only a few counts. The rearrangement links TRBV29-1 to TRBJ2-1, with D possibly being TRBD1 (6 bases). The germline V gene has CDR1 SQVTM and CDR2 ANQGSEA. V lost 6 bases and J lost 4, with 16 bases in between. This CDR3 comprises 14 residues. The CDR3 bases are TGCAGCGTAATGAGCAGGGGCTCATACAATGAGCAGTTCTTC. Translation: CSVMSRGSYNEQFF.

This chain links TRBV7-8 with TRBJ1-4, with 8 bases that match TRBD1. V gave up 5 bases and J gave up 6 bases; unmatched junction bases: 8. The CDR3 extends over 15 amino acids. CDR1 is SGHVS and CDR2 is FQNEAQ in the germline V gene. In DNA form, the CDR3 reads TGTGCCAGCAGCCCACTCGGACAGGGACATGAAAAACTGTTTTTT. Protein sequence: CASSPLGQGHEKLFF.

This chain joins TRBV12-3 or TRBV12-4 and TRBJ1-5; TRBD1 agrees at 8 bases. The CDR3 totals 15 residues. The junction had 7 bases not matched to a gene; V was cut back by 4 bases and J by 5 bases. The CDR3 is CASSWAGQGDQPQHF. CDR3 bases: TGTGCCAGCAGTTGGGCCGGACAGGGAGATCAGCCCCAGCATTTT.

DNA for the CDR3: TGCGCCAGCAGCGCCTCATTGAACACTGAAGCTTTCTTT. Translated, it gives CASSASLNTEAFF. The chain recombines TRBV5-1 with TRBJ1-1; D gene ambiguous. This CDR3 is built from 13 residues. The V end was cut by 4 bases, the J end by 0 bases, with 7 bases between. The germline V gene has CDR1 SGHRS and CDR2 YFSETQ.